This TCR beta chain was recorded in a study of blood T cell repertoires in COVID-19. Study-level background: Samples came from the United States, Italy and Spain, spanning acute and convalescent COVID-19. Sample material is recorded as cDNA or gDNA derived from T cells, B-cell-depleted T cells, or PBMCs.

Profiled with immunoSEQ multiplex PCR; TCRdb holds only in-frame clones, not every one. Of about 49,000 clones listed, approximately 80% are singletons. The origin of this receptor is a woman over 75 with COVID-19, enrolled during active disease. The specimen was peripheral blood.

The CDR3 loop reads CAWNQGPVGNTEAFF. The CDR3 DNA is TGTGCCTGGAACCAGGGCCCAGTAGGGAACACTGAAGCTTTCTTT. The chain employs TRBV30 and TRBJ1-1; a weak D match, TRBD1 (5 bases). Germline lookup yields CDR1 GTSNPN and CDR2 SVGIG (reference sequence). The ends were cut back, 4 bases at V and 1 base at J, with 16 bases in the middle. This CDR3 is 15 amino acids long.